Below, one T cell receptor (beta chain) is given with its context. These data originate in a study of control samples from healthy donors and cancer patients. Repertoires were generated with immunoSEQ multiplex PCR, while TCRdb's copy carries only in-frame clones and drops some. The table shows over 70,000 clones, with 70% to 90% occurring only once. Germline V CDR1 and CDR2: SGHDT, YYEEEE. V was cut by 4 bases and J by 8 bases, with 18 bases left in between. The CDR3 is 14 residues long. The receptor comes from a woman aged 45-65 years with colorectal cancer. The sequencing input was PBMCs. The chain employs TRBV5-6 and TRBJ2-5, with D maybe TRBD2 (5 bases). CDR3 sequence: CASSPRTGSETQYF. Written as DNA, the CDR3 is TGTGCCAGCAGCCCGAGAACGGGGTCAGAAACCCAGTACTTC.